These T cell receptor beta chains were read from a single sample in a study of siplizumab effects on memory and regulatory T cells. The assay was immunoSEQ multiplex PCR, and TCRdb's table has in-frame clones only and misses some. The sample includes over 100,000 clones, 90% to 95% of them seen just once. The sample was Tregs sorted from blood. These receptors were obtained from a human donor in good health. Both conserved end residues are part of each CDR3. The D gene is left open where the match is weak. Part of the rows lack a size; the others show once, few, many or a class for expanded clones.

abundance	d_gene	j_gene	v_gene	CDR3aa	CDR3nt
.	TRBD1	TRBJ2-7	TRBV5-1	CASSPLGGQGSYEQYF	TGCGCCAGCAGCCCCCTGGGGGGACAGGGGTCCTACGAGCAGTACTTC
.	.	TRBJ1-2	TRBV29-1	CSAAGISETGYTF	TGCAGCGCCGCCGGGATAAGCGAAACCGGCTACACCTTC
.	TRBD2	TRBJ2-1	TRBV5-1	CASSLEVGASGSKFF	TGCGCCAGCAGCTTGGAGGTGGGTGCTAGCGGGAGTAAGTTCTTC
.	.	TRBJ1-2	TRBV11-2	CASSPDGIYGYTF	TGTGCCAGCAGCCCGGACGGAATCTATGGCTACACCTTC
.	.	TRBJ1-5	TRBV5-1	CASSLASNQPQHF	TGCGCCAGCAGCTTGGCCAGCAATCAGCCCCAGCATTTT
.	.	TRBJ2-7	TRBV25-1	CASRVGGSEQYF	TGTGCCAGCAGGGTAGGCGGCTCCGAGCAGTACTTC
once	TRBD1	TRBJ2-2	TRBV5-1	CASSSDRADTGELFF	TGCGCCAGCAGCTCGGACAGGGCTGATACCGGGGAGCTGTTTTTT
.	.	TRBJ2-1	TRBV5-4	CASSSSGQTKQFF	TGTGCCAGCAGCTCCTCGGGACAAACGAAGCAGTTCTTC
.	.	TRBJ2-1	TRBV18	CASSPPGNEQFF	TGTGCCAGCTCACCTCCCGGGAATGAGCAGTTCTTC
.	.	TRBJ2-3	TRBV10-3	CAISMGSSLNTDTQYF	TGTGCCATCAGTATGGGCAGTTCTCTCAACACAGATACGCAGTATTTT
.	.	TRBJ1-2	TRBV5-1	CASSSVGQDYGYTF	TGCGCCAGCAGCTCGGTCGGGCAGGACTATGGCTACACCTTC
.	.	TRBJ1-2	TRBV18	CASSPSVDGYTF	TGTGCCAGCTCACCGTCGGTGGATGGCTACACCTTC
few	.	TRBJ2-1	TRBV15	CATSRDRSSYNEQFF	TGTGCCACCAGCAGAGACAGAAGCTCCTACAATGAGCAGTTCTTC
once	.	TRBJ1-2	TRBV7-2	CASSLARRRNYGYTF	TGTGCCAGCAGCTTAGCCCGCAGGCGAAACTATGGCTACACCTTC
.	.	TRBJ2-7	TRBV18	CASSPQGLAYEQYF	TGTGCCAGCTCACCACAGGGACTGGCCTACGAGCAGTACTTC
.	.	TRBJ1-2	TRBV9	CASSVGAYSYTF	TGTGCCAGCAGCGTAGGTGCTTACAGCTACACCTTC
.	.	TRBJ2-7	TRBV29-1	CSVAGDTYEQYF	TGCAGCGTTGCCGGGGACACCTACGAGCAGTACTTC
.	.	TRBJ1-1	TRBV7-9	CASSLVPGYTEAFF	TGTGCCAGCAGCTTAGTCCCCGGCTACACTGAAGCTTTCTTT
.	.	TRBJ1-6	TRBV19	CASRPRVRNSPLHF	TGTGCCAGTAGGCCCAGGGTCCGTAATTCACCCCTCCACTTT
once	TRBD2	TRBJ2-1	TRBV10-3	CAIKPGLANNEQFF	TGTGCCATCAAACCGGGACTAGCGAACAATGAGCAGTTCTTC
.	.	TRBJ1-2	TRBV7-9	CASSLSRDRSPGYTF	TGTGCCAGCAGTTTAAGCCGCGACAGGTCCCCTGGCTACACCTTC
few	.	TRBJ1-1	TRBV6-5	CASSRPMNTEAFF	TGTGCCAGCAGCAGGCCCATGAACACTGAAGCTTTCTTT
.	.	TRBJ2-6	TRBV4-2	CASSQGGLKRRLSGANVLTF	TGTGCCAGCAGCCAAGGCGGGTTAAAGCGGCGACTCTCTGGGGCCAACGTCCTGACTTTC
few	.	TRBJ1-1	TRBV5-6	CASSLAGGGIAEAFF	TGTGCCAGCAGCTTGGCTGGGGGGGGCATCGCTGAAGCTTTCTTT